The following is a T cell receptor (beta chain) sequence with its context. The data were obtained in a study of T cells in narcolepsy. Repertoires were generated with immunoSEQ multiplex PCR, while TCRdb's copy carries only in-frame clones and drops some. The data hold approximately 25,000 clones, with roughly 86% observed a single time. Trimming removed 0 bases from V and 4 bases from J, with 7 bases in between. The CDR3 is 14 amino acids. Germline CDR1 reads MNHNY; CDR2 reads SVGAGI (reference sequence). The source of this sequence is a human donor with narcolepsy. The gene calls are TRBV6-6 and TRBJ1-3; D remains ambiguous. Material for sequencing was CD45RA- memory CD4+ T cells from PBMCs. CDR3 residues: CASSYSEGGNTIYF. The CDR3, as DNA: TGTGCCAGCAGTTACTCGGAGGGCGGAAACACCATATATTTT.